This TCR beta chain was sequenced during a study of monozygotic twins with inflammatory bowel disease. The germline gives CDR1 KGHSH, CDR2 LQKENI. The length of the CDR3 is 16 residues. For this clonotype: Antigen: not known.

Study findings and constraints: Between concordant and discordant twins, repertoire similarity failed to differ, a result that limited power may explain. IBD patients carried less diverse TCRbeta repertoires (inverse Simpson) than healthy co-twins. Patients received differing immunosuppressive treatments, which may have added variability to their repertoires.

Both TCRalpha and TCRbeta cDNA were subjected to two nested PCRs lasting around 15 and 10 cycles. Reanalyzing the 5' RACE reads, TCRdb keeps one entry per CDR3 protein, without DNA. The listing records some 150,000 distinct CDR3 sequences. The genes are TRBV18 and TRBJ2-7; TCRdb's assignment of TRBD1 cannot be checked, as there is no DNA. The sequence was collected from a human donor with ulcerative colitis or Crohn's disease, or a healthy co-twin of an affected twin (not recorded which). The sequencing sample was made of blood. CDR3 sequence reads: CASSPPGRGLFYEQYF.